This is a list of T cell receptor beta chains from one sample in a study of blood T cell repertoires in COVID-19. The assay was immunoSEQ multiplex PCR, and TCRdb's table has in-frame clones only and misses some. This sample yields about 200,000 clones, of which approximately 87% are seen a single time; about 2.2% belongs to the top ten. Input material: peripheral blood. These receptors were obtained from a woman aged 45-59 years with acute or convalescent COVID-19. The conserved cysteine and the conserved F or W are not part of the CDR3 here. Clone size is given for some rows only: seen once, a few or many times, or a class if the clone is expanded.

j_call	clone_size	v_call	cdr3_length	cdr3_aa
TRBJ1-4	few	TRBV4-1	16	ASSPGQYGTATNEKLF
TRBJ2-3	once	TRBV7-2	13	ASNPSGRISDTQY
TRBJ2-1	-	TRBV5-1	12	ASRRDRSYNEQF
TRBJ2-1	-	TRBV18	12	ASSPGQTRNEQF
TRBJ2-3	-	TRBV7-2	14	ASSLVAGFSTDTQY
TRBJ1-4	-	TRBV5-6	13	ASSRQGTGVEKLF
TRBJ1-3	few	TRBV5-1	13	ASQARGEAGNTIY
TRBJ2-3	-	TRBV2	12	ASRRTSGTYTQY
TRBJ1-2	-	TRBV19	12	ASSMQGNSGGYT
TRBJ1-6	few	TRBV27	12	ASSPRQGDRPLH
TRBJ2-4	once	TRBV6-5	12	ASRMTGSNNIQY
TRBJ2-1	-	TRBV2	15	ASRARSGPWEGNEQF
TRBJ2-5	-	TRBV7-2	15	ASSPPGLAGGRETQY
TRBJ2-2	-	TRBV19	11	ATSIDIPGELF
TRBJ2-2	-	TRBV5-4	14	ASSARRVPNTGELF
TRBJ2-1	once	TRBV30	16	AWVAGTSGNGGYNEQF
TRBJ2-7	-	TRBV3-1/TRBV3-2	13	ASSRGQGVTYEQY
TRBJ1-4	-	TRBV30	16	AWSRQLGARPTNEKLF
TRBJ2-1	-	TRBV7-2	14	ASSVAGTTTYNEQF
TRBJ1-6	-	TRBV5-1	15	ASSSLPRQGANSPLH
TRBJ1-5	-	TRBV19	11	ASSITSDQPQH
TRBJ2-7	-	TRBV10-3	13	AISDGQGARYEQY
TRBJ2-7	-	TRBV13	12	ASSTGQGVGEQY
TRBJ1-2	once	TRBV6-1	12	ASSELTALRGYT
TRBJ2-3	-	TRBV2	12	ASSEGANTDTQY
TRBJ2-2	-	TRBV5-5	11	ASRPGNTGELF
TRBJ2-2	once	TRBV10-3	14	AISESLGGLVGELF
TRBJ2-7	once	TRBV4-1	12	ASSQPGRSYEQY
TRBJ2-7	-	TRBV30	10	AWSVSGYEQY
TRBJ1-5	-	TRBV21-1	11	ASSLSRGQPQH
TRBJ2-2	-	TRBV7-9	14	ASSQLDGINTGELF
TRBJ2-1	medium-sized	TRBV19	12	ASSKTSGATEQF
TRBJ2-1	-	TRBV11-2	14	ASSPAGTSAYNEQF
TRBJ1-1	-	TRBV19	14	ASKDGTRGRFSEAF
TRBJ2-1	-	TRBV30	13	AWGTSGTSYNEQF
TRBJ2-5	-	TRBV5-1	12	ASSFGTVQETQY
TRBJ2-6	-	TRBV9	12	ASSVATAVNVLT
TRBJ2-7	-	TRBV5-1	12	ASSLVGQGYEQY
TRBJ1-2	-	TRBV7-8	15	ASSLGHGTGSNYGYT
TRBJ2-5	-	TRBV11-2	9	ASSLQETQY
TRBJ1-2	-	TRBV4-2	13	ASSQDPKGDYGYT
TRBJ1-6	-	TRBV2	13	ASSEQGASGSPLH
TRBJ1-3	once	TRBV14	15	ASSQGRRLDSGNTIY
TRBJ2-7	-	TRBV18	10	ASSPIRGEQY
TRBJ1-2	few	TRBV30	10	ASTGANYGYT
TRBJ2-7	-	TRBV6-5	13	ASSLDRAHSYEQY
TRBJ2-1	-	TRBV14	15	ASSQDRLAGYYNEQF
TRBJ2-7	-	TRBV4-1	14	ASSQVTGMGTYEQY